The sequence of this T cell receptor beta chain was determined in a study of cytomegalovirus exposure and HLA in healthy donors. It was with 60 Vbeta and 13 Jbeta primers that the PCR ran. Only in-frame clones appear in the TCRdb table, and some are missing; sequencing was by immunoSEQ multiplex PCR. Among about 280,000 clones, 80% to 90% were seen once, and the ten largest hold about 2%. This CDR3 is 12 amino acids long. V lost 5 bases and J lost 6, with 7 bases in between. CDR1 MNHNY and CDR2 SVGAGI come from the germline V gene (reference sequence). The sample consisted of PBMCs. This sequence originates from a woman in her late teens or twenties in good health and CMV-seronegative. The V call is TRBV6-6, the J call TRBJ2-2, with D possibly being TRBD2 (5 bases). CDR3 residues: CASSPGAGELFF. The DNA for the CDR3 is TGTGCCAGCAGTCCCGGGGCCGGGGAGCTGTTTTTT.